Following are 18 T cell receptor beta chains from one sample sequenced in a study of cytomegalovirus exposure and HLA in healthy donors. PCR used 60 Vbeta primers and 13 Jbeta primers. The method was immunoSEQ multiplex PCR; TCRdb's version includes in-frame clones alone and lacks a portion of them. The table has 150,000 or so clones, approximately 79% seen once. Sequenced input: PBMCs. The receptors originated from a man between 18 and 35 years old in good health and CMV-seropositive.

The chain links TRBV7-9 to TRBJ2-7, with a possible D match to TRBD2 (6 bases). The CDR3 has 13 residues. V gave up 1 base and J gave up 6 bases, with 10 bases separating them. Per the germline V gene, CDR1 is SEHNR and CDR2 is FQNEAQ (reference sequence). As DNA, the CDR3 is TGTGCCAGCAGCTTAGGCGGGGCTGGCGAGCAGTACTTC. Translated, it gives CASSLGGAGEQYF.

The chain employs TRBV5-6 and TRBJ2-7, with TRBD2 as a possible D gene (6 bases). The CDR3 is 14 residues long. The V and J ends lost 4 bases and 7 bases respectively, with 18 bases between them. Germline lookup yields CDR1 SGHDT and CDR2 YYEEEE. The CDR3: CASSPKAGWGEQYF. CDR3 sequence (DNA): TGTGCCAGCAGCCCAAAGGCGGGATGGGGAGAGCAGTACTTC. Using reference TRBV5-6 and TRBJ2-7 for the parts outside the CDR3, the full variable domain is DAGVTQSPTHLIKTRGQQVTLRCSPKSGHDTVSWYQQALGQGPQFIFQYYEEEERQRGNFPDRFSGHQFPNYSSELNVNALLLGDSALYLCASSPKAGWGEQYFGPGTRLTVT.

The chain combines TRBV4-1 with TRBJ1-5; D gene unclear. The CDR3 runs to 16 residues. Trimming took off 3 bases at V and 2 bases at J, with 14 bases between the two ends. The germline gives CDR1 MGHRA, CDR2 YSYEKL. The CDR3 region is CASSHPSGVRNQPQHF. DNA of the CDR3: TGCGCCAGCAGCCACCCCTCTGGAGTGCGCAATCAGCCCCAGCATTTT.

The CDR3 bases are TGTGCCAGCAGGACAGGGGGACGACCAATCTCCTACGAGCAGTACTTC. Its translation is CASRTGGRPISYEQYF. This sequence joins TRBV21-1 and TRBJ2-7; the table's D call TRBD1 went unverified against the DNA. TRBV21-1 counts as a pseudogene. The CDR3 runs to 16 residues.

The chain carries TRBV9 and TRBJ2-3; D is undetermined. Germline lookup yields CDR1 SGDLS and CDR2 YYNGEE. The CDR3 has 14 amino acids. Trimming took off 5 bases at V and 0 bases at J, with 10 bases between the two ends. CDR3 coding DNA: TGTGCCAGCAGGCACCGGTCTAGCACAGATACGCAGTATTTT. Residues: CASRHRSSTDTQYF.

The rearrangement joins TRBV27 to TRBJ2-7, with 7 bases matching TRBD2. CDR3 length equals 14 residues. Per the germline V gene, CDR1 is MNHEY and CDR2 is SMNVEV (reference sequence). V trimming: 2 bases; J trimming: 7 bases; junction bases outside the gene matches: 8. The CDR3 coding sequence is TGTGCCAGCAGTTTACTAGCGGTAATGGGGGAGCAGTACTTC. Translated: CASSLLAVMGEQYF.

This clone was seen a few times. CDR3 region: CASSRGQIADTQYF. The CDR3 nucleotides read TGTGCCAGCAGTCGGGGACAGATCGCAGATACGCAGTATTTT. The chain has TRBV6-5 and TRBJ2-3; 7 positions agree with TRBD1. The CDR3 is made up of 14 amino acids. V lost 5 bases, J lost 4 bases, and 6 bases stayed unmatched. From germline, CDR1 is MNHEY and CDR2 SVGAGI.

The J gene is TRBJ2-7, the V gene TRBV5-1; a possible D gene is TRBD1 (5 bases). The germline gives CDR1 SGHRS, CDR2 YFSETQ. V shed 0 bases and J shed 3 bases, with 16 bases lying between them. This CDR3 is 16 amino acids long. Here the CDR3 reads CASSLALRQGLYEQYF. CDR3 sequence (DNA): TGCGCCAGCAGCTTGGCACTGCGGCAGGGTCTCTACGAGCAGTACTTC.

The chain links TRBV5-1 to TRBJ1-2; D gene uncertain. The germline CDR1 and CDR2 sequences are SGHRS and YFSETQ. The CDR3 is made up of 14 amino acids. The V end was cut by 3 bases, the J end by 1 base, with 10 bases between. The CDR3 DNA sequence: TGCGCCAGCAGCTCGGGAGGGAATAACTATGGCTACACCTTC. Its protein is CASSSGGNNYGYTF.

The rearrangement joins TRBV5-1 to TRBJ2-2; 11 bases map to TRBD2. The CDR3 has 17 residues. Trimming took 4 bases from V and 5 from J; bases not matched to a gene: 10. Germline CDR1 reads SGHRS; CDR2 reads YFSETQ. Written as DNA, the CDR3 is TGCGCCAGCAGCCGAGACACTAGCGGGGGTAGGACCGGGGAGCTGTTTTTT. Its translation is CASSRDTSGGRTGELFF.

The chain employs TRBV7-2 and TRBJ2-2; D uncertain. This CDR3 has 13 amino acids. CDR1 and CDR2 from the germline V gene are SGHTA and FQGNSA. V lost 5 bases and J 1 base, leaving 5 bases between the germline ends. This chain's CDR3 is CASSIRNTGELFF. The CDR3 region has the DNA TGTGCCAGCAGCATTCGGAACACCGGGGAGCTGTTTTTT.

This chain connects TRBV6-5 to TRBJ1-4; 8 nucleotides match TRBD1. This CDR3 is built from 13 residues. CDR1 is MNHEY, CDR2 SVGAGI, per germline. V gave up 7 bases and J gave up 8 bases; unmatched junction bases: 6. The CDR3 sequence: CASKGQGREKLFF. The CDR3 DNA follows: TGTGCCAGCAAAGGACAGGGCAGGGAAAAACTGTTTTTT.

The chain recombines TRBV7-9 with TRBJ1-5, with 8 bases lining up with TRBD1. Trimming cost V 4 bases and J 0 bases; bases outside gene matches: 11. The CDR3 extends over 18 amino acids. Germline CDR1 SEHNR, CDR2 FQNEAQ (reference sequence). DNA of the CDR3: TGTGCCAGCAGCTCACTAAGGACAGGGTCCCATAGCAATCAGCCCCAGCATTTT. The encoded protein is CASSSLRTGSHSNQPQHF.

The chain uses TRBV28 and TRBJ1-4, with D possibly TRBD1 on 5 matching bases. Germline V gene lookup returns CDR1 MDHEN and CDR2 SYDVKM. Trimming took 2 bases from V and 6 from J, leaving 19 bases between them. The CDR3 is 17 amino acids. The CDR3 DNA sequence: TGTGCCAGCAGTTTAGGGGCTGTGGGGCGCGGGGATGAAAAACTGTTTTTT. Amino acids: CASSLGAVGRGDEKLFF.

The sample holds one count of this clone. V and J are TRBV10-3 and TRBJ1-4, with D possibly TRBD1 on 5 matching bases. CDR3 length equals 14 residues. Germline V gene sequence: CDR1 ENHRY, CDR2 SYGVKD. Trimming cost V 4 bases and J 3 bases, with 9 bases left between them. The CDR3 sequence: CAISAGPPNEKLFF. The CDR3, as DNA: TGTGCCATCAGTGCAGGGCCTCCTAATGAAAAACTGTTTTTT.

The rearrangement uses TRBV28 and TRBJ1-2; weak D call: TRBD1 (6 bases). Trimming took 3 bases from V and 2 from J, leaving 19 bases between them. Looked up from germline, CDR1 is MDHEN and CDR2 is SYDVKM. The CDR3 loop spans 17 amino acids. The CDR3 nucleotides read TGTGCCAGCAGTTTCCTCGAATTTACAGGGAAGAACTATGGCTACACCTTC. Translated, it gives CASSFLEFTGKNYGYTF.

The chain has TRBV9 and TRBJ1-1; 7 positions agree with TRBD1. The CDR3 is made up of 15 amino acids. CDR1 is SGDLS, CDR2 YYNGEE, per germline. Losses at the gene ends were 3 bases for V and 5 bases for J; bases not matched to a gene: 10. The CDR3 loop is CASSDPQGVGTEAFF. The CDR3 DNA is TGTGCCAGCAGCGATCCGCAGGGGGTTGGTACTGAAGCTTTCTTT. Based on the CDR3 plus reference TRBV9 and TRBJ1-1, the full variable domain is DSGVTQTPKHLITATGQRVTLRCSPRSGDLSVYWYQQSLDQGLQFLIQYYNGEERAKGNILERFSAQQFPDLHSELNLSSLELGDSALYFCASSDPQGVGTEAFFGQGTRLTVV.

This chain connects TRBV7-2 to TRBJ1-1, with 9 bases aligning to TRBD1. Trimming took 5 bases from V and 10 from J; bases not matched to a gene: 5. The CDR3 contains 12 residues. CDR1 and CDR2 (germline): SGHTA, FQGNSA. This CDR3 is CASSRDRVRAFF. Here the CDR3 DNA reads TGTGCCAGCAGCCGGGACAGGGTACGAGCTTTCTTT.